These 31 T cell receptor beta chains were sequenced from one sample in a study of blood T cell repertoires in COVID-19. Using immunoSEQ multiplex PCR, the repertoire was profiled, and TCRdb retains in-frame clones only, with some absent. The sample has 130,000 to 150,000 clones, approximately 82% seen once; the top ten hold 10% to 13%. Input material: peripheral blood. Source of these receptors: a man in his sixties with active or convalescent COVID-19.

J is TRBJ2-7 and V is TRBV7-9; D perhaps matches TRBD2 (5 bases). V was pared by 2 bases and J by 2 bases, with 7 bases between. Germline-derived CDR1 and CDR2 are SEHNR and FQNEAQ (reference sequence). CDR3 length: 13 amino acids. DNA for the CDR3: TGTGCCAGCAGCTTACCGGGAACCTACGAGCAGTACGTC. Translation gives CASSLPGTYEQYV.

Notes on this clone: The same CDR3 can be traced to other DNA sequences in this sample. The rearrangement links TRBV6-5 to TRBJ1-2; 9 bases match TRBD1. The length of the CDR3 is 14 residues. V shed 0 bases and J 7 bases; nucleotides not matched to a gene: 3. Germline lookup yields CDR1 MNHEY and CDR2 SVGAGI. The CDR3 reads CASSYSNRGPGYTF. CDR3 coding DNA: TGTGCCAGCAGTTACTCCAACAGGGGGCCTGGCTACACCTTC.

V and J are TRBV11-3 and TRBJ1-1; TRBD1 is a possible D gene (5 bases). The CDR3 consists of 15 residues. The germline gives CDR1 SGHNT, CDR2 YENEEA. V was trimmed by 1 base and J by 7 bases, leaving 16 bases between them. Written as DNA, the CDR3 is TGTGCCAGCAGCTTAGGAGTGCAGGGAGGCTATGAAGCTTTCTTT. It translates to CASSLGVQGGYEAFF.

This chain joins TRBV30 and TRBJ2-5; D might be TRBD2 (6 bases). The CDR3 extends over 13 amino acids. The V end lost 0 bases, the J end lost 4 bases, and 9 bases lay between the germline ends. CDR1 GTSNPN and CDR2 SVGIG come from the germline V gene (reference sequence). The DNA for the CDR3 is TGTGCCTGGAGTGTAAGGGACTCAGAGACCCAGTACTTC. The encoded protein is CAWSVRDSETQYF.

For this clone: Within the sample, other DNA sequences also encode this same CDR3. The genes are TRBV6-5 and TRBJ1-2; D is perhaps TRBD1 (5 bases). CDR3 size: 12 residues. V was clipped by 2 bases and J by 7 bases, with 8 bases between them. Germline V gene sequence: CDR1 MNHEY, CDR2 SVGAGI. The CDR3 loop reads CASSYTGSGYTF. In nucleotides, the CDR3 is TGTGCCAGCAGTTACACAGGTAGTGGCTACACCTTC.

This chain uses TRBV15 with TRBJ2-7; D is perhaps TRBD1 (5 bases). Germline CDR1 and CDR2: LNHNV and YYDKDF (reference sequence). The CDR3 contains 15 residues. Trimming shortened V by 3 bases and J by 2 bases, and 14 bases separated the two germline ends. CDR3 residues: CATSSPTGFPYEQYF. In nucleotides, the CDR3 is TGTGCCACCAGCAGCCCTACAGGTTTTCCCTACGAGCAGTACTTC.

The genes are TRBV5-4 and TRBJ1-1, with D possibly matching TRBD1 (6 bases). The germline V and J ends were trimmed by 1 base and 0 bases, with 13 bases remaining between them. CDR1 and CDR2 (germline): SGHNT, YYREEE (reference sequence). The length of the CDR3 is 16 residues. CDR3 loop: CASSLTGSVMNTEAFF. The CDR3, as DNA: TGTGCCAGCAGCTTGACAGGGAGTGTAATGAACACTGAAGCTTTCTTT. The full variable domain, its missing parts supplied by reference TRBV5-4 and TRBJ1-1, is ETGVTQSPTHLIKTRGQQVTLRCSSQSGHNTVSWYQQALGQGPQFIFQYYREEENGRGNFPPRFSGLQFPNYSSELNVNALELDDSALYLCASSLTGSVMNTEAFFGQGTRLTVV.

The V gene is TRBV11-2, the J gene TRBJ2-3; 8 nucleotides align to TRBD2. The V gene's germline CDR1 is SGHAT and CDR2 FQNNGV. The CDR3 spans 15 residues. Germline trimming cut 3 bases from V and 3 bases from J; bases unmatched to any gene: 5. The CDR3 spells CASSLSGGLTDTQYF. CDR3 nucleotide sequence: TGTGCCAGCAGCTTGAGCGGGGGACTAACAGATACGCAGTATTTT. Combining the CDR3 with reference TRBV11-2 and TRBJ2-3 gives the whole variable domain EAGVAQSPRYKIIEKRQSVAFWCNPISGHATLYWYQQILGQGPKLLIQFQNNGVVDDSQLPKDRFSAERLKGVDSTLKIQPAKLEDSAVYLCASSLSGGLTDTQYFGPGTRLTVL.

This chain joins TRBV27 and TRBJ1-2; D not certain. The CDR3 covers 14 residues. The germline CDR1 and CDR2 sequences are MNHEY and SMNVEV (reference sequence). V was pared by 1 base and J by 4 bases, with 10 bases between. The DNA of the CDR3 is TGTGCCAGCAGTTTATTGAGAGGAGCCTATGGCTACACCTTC. Its translation: CASSLLRGAYGYTF.

This clone came up once. The V gene is TRBV19, the J gene TRBJ1-5, with a possible D match to TRBD1 (6 bases). The V gene lost 5 bases and the J gene lost 0 bases, with 11 bases spanning the gap. This CDR3 spans 15 amino acids. CDR1 and CDR2 from the germline V gene are LNHDA and SQIVND (reference sequence). This CDR3 reads CASSYRGSSNQPQHF. In DNA form, the CDR3 reads TGTGCCAGTAGTTATAGGGGGAGTAGCAATCAGCCCCAGCATTTT.

The V and J genes are TRBV7-9 and TRBJ1-2; 8 bases line up with TRBD1. Germline CDR1 is SEHNR and CDR2 is FQNEAQ (reference sequence). The trim removed 6 bases at V and 4 bases at J, leaving 13 bases unmatched. CDR3 length: 16 residues. The CDR3 DNA reads TGTGCCAGCAGGCCCCCCGGGACAGGCGGGGGCTATGGCTACACCTTC. Translated: CASRPPGTGGGYGYTF.

DNA for the CDR3: TGCAGCGTTGAAGAAGTGGCAGGGCTCGAGCAGTACTTC. Residues: CSVEEVAGLEQYF. The chain recombines TRBV29-1 with TRBJ2-7; a possible D gene is TRBD1 (5 bases). The germline gives CDR1 SQVTM, CDR2 ANQGSEA. The V and J ends lost 0 bases and 6 bases respectively, with 12 bases between them. The CDR3 covers 13 residues.

V and J are TRBV11-3 and TRBJ2-2; 7 nucleotides agree with TRBD1. The CDR3 runs 16 residues. The V gene's germline CDR1 is SGHNT and CDR2 YENEEA. V dropped 5 bases and J dropped 1; count of bases not matched to a gene: 7. As DNA, the CDR3 is TGTGCCAGCAGCCCGACCGGGACAGTGAACACCGGGGAGCTGTTTTTT. Its translation: CASSPTGTVNTGELFF.

The chain carries TRBV5-1 and TRBJ1-1; weak D call: TRBD1 (6 bases). Germline CDR1 SGHRS, CDR2 YFSETQ. The CDR3 spans 14 residues. V shed 3 bases and J shed 4 bases, with 13 bases lying between them. CDR3 loop: CASSWSGAGTEAFF. CDR3 DNA sequence: TGCGCCAGCAGCTGGTCAGGGGCTGGCACTGAAGCTTTCTTT.

This sequence joins TRBV18 and TRBJ1-6; 7 nucleotides agree with TRBD1. The CDR3 contains 14 residues. The J segment lost 9 bases and the V segment lost 3 bases, leaving 5 bases of the junction unmatched. CDR1 is KGHSH, CDR2 LQKENI, per germline. CDR3 loop: CASSPGTAFSPLHF. In nucleotides, the CDR3 is TGTGCCAGCTCACCTGGGACAGCTTTTTCACCCCTCCACTTT.

This clone was counted once. In DNA form, the CDR3 reads TGTGCCAGCAGCTTTTCTTCGGACAGGGGAGCCAACTACGAGCAGTACTTC. This codes for CASSFSSDRGANYEQYF. V is TRBV5-6 and J is TRBJ2-7, with 9 bases identical to TRBD1. V gave up 2 bases and J gave up 3 bases; unmatched junction bases: 12. The CDR3 spans 17 residues. Per germline, CDR1 SGHDT and CDR2 YYEEEE.

The rearrangement joins TRBV5-6 to TRBJ1-4, with unresolved D. Germline CDR1 SGHDT, CDR2 YYEEEE. There are 13 residues in the CDR3. Trimming shortened V by 0 bases and J by 6 bases, and 6 bases separated the two germline ends. In nucleotides, the CDR3 is TGTGCCAGCAGCTTGGGGCCAGATGAAAAACTGTTTTTT. Translating gives CASSLGPDEKLFF.

This chain joins TRBV27 and TRBJ2-1; tentatively, D is TRBD2 (5 bases). Germline CDR1 and CDR2: MNHEY and SMNVEV (reference sequence). V was trimmed by 2 bases and J by 4 bases, leaving 15 bases between them. The CDR3 runs 16 residues. The CDR3 nucleotides read TGTGCCAGCAGTTTACTCGGGGAGTTAGGGTACAATGAGCAGTTCTTC. It specifies CASSLLGELGYNEQFF.

The chain has TRBV7-8 and TRBJ1-2, with TRBD1 as a possible D gene (5 bases). V gave up 3 bases and J gave up 7 bases, with 21 bases separating them. CDR1 and CDR2 (germline): SGHVS, FQNEAQ. The CDR3 consists of 16 residues. Written as DNA, the CDR3 is TGTGCCAGCAGCTTGTCTGGGGCGGCTAACTATGTTGGCTACACCTTC. Residues: CASSLSGAANYVGYTF.

This clone was seen only once. The chain is built from TRBV7-9 and TRBJ1-4; D unresolved. The germline CDR1 and CDR2 sequences are SEHNR and FQNEAQ (reference sequence). This CDR3 is 13 amino acids long. V was clipped by 1 base and J by 7 bases, with 7 bases between them. The CDR3 spells CASSLVSAEKLFF. In DNA, the CDR3 is TGTGCCAGCAGCTTAGTCAGTGCTGAAAAACTGTTTTTT. The variable domain in full, completed from reference TRBV7-9 and TRBJ1-4, reads DTGVSQNPRHKITKRGQNVTFRCDPISEHNRLYWYRQTLGQGPEFLTYFQNEAQLEKSRLLSDRFSAERPKGSFSTLEIQRTEQGDSAMYLCASSLVSAEKLFFGSGTQLSVL.

The J gene is TRBJ1-1, the V gene TRBV11-3, with D tentatively TRBD1 (5 bases). The CDR3 has 14 amino acids. V was trimmed by 2 bases and J by 3 bases, leaving 10 bases between them. Germline CDR1 SGHNT, CDR2 YENEEA. The CDR3 coding sequence is TGTGCCAGCAGCTTAAGGACAATCCACACTGAAGCTTTCTTT. Amino acid sequence: CASSLRTIHTEAFF.

This chain connects TRBV9 to TRBJ1-2, with D perhaps matching TRBD1 (6 bases). This CDR3 contains 17 residues. Germline values: CDR1 SGDLS, CDR2 YYNGEE. Trimming shortened V by 0 bases and J by 4 bases, and 19 bases separated the two germline ends. The CDR3 bases are TGTGCCAGCAGCGTAGTTCTGGCAGGGGACGTTCCCTATGGCTACACCTTC. Translating gives CASSVVLAGDVPYGYTF.

This sequence joins TRBV18 and TRBJ1-1, with 8 bases that match TRBD1. The CDR3 loop spans 14 amino acids. Per germline, CDR1 KGHSH and CDR2 LQKENI. The V segment lost 6 bases and the J segment 4 bases; nucleotides outside the gene matches: 7. Here the CDR3 DNA reads TGTGCCAGCTCTGCAACAGGGGGAGTCACTGAAGCTTTCTTT. Protein product: CASSATGGVTEAFF.

This chain's CDR3 is CACEQGYVYTF. The CDR3 nucleotides are TGTGCCTGTGAACAGGGGTATGTTTACACCTTC. V gene TRBV30 combines with J gene TRBJ1-2; TRBD1 matches 7 bases. Germline V CDR1 and CDR2: GTSNPN, SVGIG (reference sequence). J was trimmed by 11 bases and V by 6 bases; bases with no gene match: 9. There are 11 residues in the CDR3.

The rearrangement uses TRBV24-1 and TRBJ2-5; D perhaps matches TRBD2 (6 bases). Trimming pared 4 bases from V and 1 base from J, leaving 15 bases between. Per the germline V gene, CDR1 is KGHDR and CDR2 is SFDVKD. The CDR3 has 16 residues. The CDR3 protein is CATSENGGPLQETQYF. The CDR3 region has the DNA TGTGCCACCAGTGAGAACGGAGGGCCCCTCCAAGAGACCCAGTACTTC.

In DNA form, the CDR3 reads TGTGCCAGCAGCTCGTGGACAGGGGGCGTGGATGGCTACACCTTC. Translating gives CASSSWTGGVDGYTF. This chain connects TRBV7-9 to TRBJ1-2, with TRBD1 identical over 11 bases. The ends lost 4 bases at V and 6 bases at J; junction bases unmatched: 7. This CDR3 has 15 amino acids. Germline V gives CDR1 SEHNR, CDR2 FQNEAQ (reference sequence). Full variable domain (rest looked up from reference TRBV7-9 and TRBJ1-2): DTGVSQNPRHKITKRGQNVTFRCDPISEHNRLYWYRQTLGQGPEFLTYFQNEAQLEKSRLLSDRFSAERPKGSFSTLEIQRTEQGDSAMYLCASSSWTGGVDGYTFGSGTRLTVV.

The count of this clone is one. The chain joins TRBV7-2 to TRBJ2-1; possibly TRBD2 for D (7 bases). The germline V and J ends were trimmed by 1 base and 9 bases, with 13 bases remaining between them. The CDR3 covers 14 residues. The germline gives CDR1 SGHTA, CDR2 FQGNSA. The CDR3 DNA reads as TGTGCCAGCAGCTTAGGAGGGGGGGCCTTTGAGCAGTTCTTC. Protein product: CASSLGGGAFEQFF.

V is TRBV5-3 and J is TRBJ1-1, with D possibly TRBD1 on 6 matching bases. TRBV5-3 is an open reading frame whose function is uncertain. V shed 4 bases and J shed 2 bases, with 18 bases lying between them. This CDR3 spans 16 amino acids. CDR3 in DNA: TGTGCCAGAAGCCCCCGGGGGGGGCGAGGAAACACTGAAGCTTTCTTT. It codes for CARSPRGGRGNTEAFF.

This chain connects TRBV15 to TRBJ1-4, with 9 bases matching TRBD1. Trimming cost V 1 base and J 5 bases; bases outside gene matches: 2. Germline values: CDR1 LNHNV, CDR2 YYDKDF (reference sequence). This CDR3 comprises 15 residues. The CDR3 sequence is CATSRGGTGNEKLFF. The CDR3 DNA sequence: TGTGCCACCAGCAGAGGCGGGACAGGGAATGAAAAACTGTTTTTT.

The chain couples TRBV7-9 to TRBJ2-7; D is uncertain. The V end was cut by 7 bases, the J end by 9 bases, with 19 bases between. The CDR3 covers 13 residues. Germline CDR1 reads SEHNR; CDR2 reads FQNEAQ (reference sequence). This chain's CDR3 is CASTLSGETRQYF. DNA for the CDR3: TGTGCCAGCACCCTATCCGGAGAAACTCGGCAGTACTTC.

The CDR3 loop is CASSARWGGPTGNTIYF. The CDR3 coding sequence is TGTGCCAGCAGCGCCCGTTGGGGGGGCCCGACTGGAAACACCATATATTTT. V and J are TRBV9 and TRBJ1-3; weak D call: TRBD1 (6 bases). Looked up from germline, CDR1 is SGDLS and CDR2 is YYNGEE. The CDR3 loop spans 17 amino acids. Trimming stripped 3 bases from V and 2 bases from J, with 18 bases between.